This T cell receptor (beta chain) comes out of a study of blood T cell repertoires in COVID-19. Study details: There were acute and convalescent COVID-19 samples, and they came from the United States, Italy and Spain. The analysed material was cDNA or gDNA that came from T cells, B-cell-depleted T cells, or PBMCs.

Looked up from germline, CDR1 is MDHEN and CDR2 is SYDVKM. With 4 bases clipped from V and 5 bases from J, the junction kept 6 bases outside the gene matches. This CDR3 comprises 16 residues. In the original analysis: The assay estimated nucleated cells by amplifying reference gene primers. Using immunoSEQ multiplex PCR, the repertoire was profiled, and TCRdb retains in-frame clones only, with some absent. For V, J and clone size, that table is used; D and trimming come from the DNA. The sample holds around 31,000 clones, 86% seen once. The clonotype originates from a human donor with active COVID-19. The donor label of this sample is uncertain. This chain joins TRBV28 and TRBJ2-3; 13 bases line up with TRBD2. The sequenced sample consisted of peripheral blood. DNA of the CDR3: TGTGCCAGCAGTTCAGGACTAGCGGGAGTGGGAGATACGCAGTATTTT. It yields the protein CASSSGLAGVGDTQYF.